The sequence of this T cell receptor (beta chain) was determined in a study of blood T cell repertoires in COVID-19. The overall study: Both acute and convalescent COVID-19 samples were obtained from the United States, Italy and Spain. T cells, B-cell-depleted T cells, or PBMCs provided the cDNA or gDNA that served as material.

This clone was found a few times. Authors' data handling: For nucleated cells, counts were estimated from reference gene primer amplification. Assay: immunoSEQ multiplex PCR; the TCRdb copy retains only in-frame clones and omits some. That table gives V, J and clone size, and the DNA gave D and trimming. Of more than 85,000 clones listed, 81% were seen once; the top ten hold over 3.5%. CDR3 length: 12 residues. Germline V gives CDR1 SGHDT, CDR2 YYEEEE. Between the trimmed V and J ends, which lost 4 bases and 0 bases, there was a span of 2 bases. Sequenced: peripheral blood. J is TRBJ1-5 and V is TRBV5-6; D uncertain. The clonotype was recovered from a man in his 60s with acute or convalescent COVID-19. The CDR3 loop is CASSLSNQPQHF. The CDR3 nucleotides are TGTGCCAGCAGCCTTAGCAATCAGCCCCAGCATTTT.